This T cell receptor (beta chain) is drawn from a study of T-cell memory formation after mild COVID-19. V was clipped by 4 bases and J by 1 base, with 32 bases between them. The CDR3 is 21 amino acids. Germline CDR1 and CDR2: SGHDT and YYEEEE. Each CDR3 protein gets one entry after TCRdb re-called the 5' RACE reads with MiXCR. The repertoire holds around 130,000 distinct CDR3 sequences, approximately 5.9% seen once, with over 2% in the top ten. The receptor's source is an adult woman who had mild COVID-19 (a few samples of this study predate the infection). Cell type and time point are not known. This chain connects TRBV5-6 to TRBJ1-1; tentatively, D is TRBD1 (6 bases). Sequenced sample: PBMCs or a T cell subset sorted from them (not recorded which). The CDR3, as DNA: TGTGCCAGCAGCCAAAGAAGAGGGGGATTGGTGTTTCGCTACAGGAACACTGAAGCTTTCTTT. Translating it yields CASSQRRGGLVFRYRNTEAFF.